This is a list of T cell receptor beta chains from one sample in a study of human T cells and chemical hapten exposure. TCRdb used MiXCR to reprocess the RACE reads, holding one entry per CDR3 protein. The sample consists of around 300,000 distinct CDR3 sequences, 5.5% to 8% of them appearing once. Sequences were derived from whole blood, sampled in connection with sensitization to the hapten diphenylcyclopropenone (DPC). The source of these receptors is a woman between 18 and 29 years old with alopecia areata. Some clones in this sample may be carry-over from other donors' samples. Each CDR3 is given with its conserved first and last residue. Each record gives: CDR3 protein, CDR3 DNA, D gene, clone size, V gene, J gene. A D gene is named only where the DNA matches it firmly. Clone size is given for some rows only: seen once, a few or many times, or a class if the clone is expanded.

CDR3: CASSPSLLRGNSPLHF; DNA: TGTGCCAGCAGTCCTTCCCTCTTAAGGGGGAATTCACCCCTCCACTTT; D: NA; size: few; V: TRBV27; J: TRBJ1-6
CDR3: CASSHHRTGGVYEQYF; DNA: TGCGCCAGCAGCCACCACAGGACAGGGGGTGTATACGAGCAGTACTTC; D: TRBD1; size: few; V: TRBV4-1; J: TRBJ2-7
CDR3: CASRKQGSDTQYF; DNA: TGTGCCAGCAGAAAACAGGGTTCAGATACGCAGTATTTT; D: NA; size: few; V: TRBV6-2/TRBV6-3; J: TRBJ2-3
CDR3: CASSQEFVSLYGYTF; DNA: TGTGCCAGCAGCCAAGAATTCGTGAGCCTCTATGGCTACACCTTC; D: NA; size: few; V: TRBV4-2; J: TRBJ1-2
CDR3: CASTPRGQNTGELFF; DNA: TGTGCCAGCACCCCACGGGGGCAGAACACCGGGGAGCTGTTTTTT; D: NA; size: many; V: TRBV6-6; J: TRBJ2-2
CDR3: CASSEAPDNTGELFF; DNA: TGTGCCAGCAGTGAAGCCCCAGATAACACCGGGGAGCTGTTTTTT; D: NA; size: few; V: TRBV6-1; J: TRBJ2-2
CDR3: CASSYVSGGYSYEQYF; DNA: TGTGCCAGCAGTTACGTTAGCGGGGGATACTCCTACGAGCAGTACTTC; D: TRBD2; size: few; V: TRBV6-2/TRBV6-3; J: TRBJ2-7
CDR3: CASRSQGNYGYTF; DNA: TGTGCCAGCAGGTCACAGGGGAACTATGGCTACACCTTC; D: TRBD1; size: NA; V: TRBV28; J: TRBJ1-2
CDR3: CASSRTNEQYF; DNA: TGTGCCAGCTCACGAACGAACGAGCAGTACTTC; D: NA; size: NA; V: TRBV18; J: TRBJ2-7
CDR3: CASSLEGGGAGTEAFF; DNA: TGTGCCAGCAGCTTAGAGGGAGGGGGCGCGGGCACTGAAGCTTTCTTT; D: TRBD1; size: NA; V: TRBV7-6; J: TRBJ1-1
CDR3: CAISDDLTPYF; DNA: TGTGCCATCAGTGATGACCTCACTCCGTATTTT; D: NA; size: many; V: TRBV10-3; J: TRBJ2-3
CDR3: CSVEGQNTEAFF; DNA: TGCAGCGTTGAAGGCCAGAACACTGAAGCTTTCTTT; D: NA; size: many; V: TRBV29-1; J: TRBJ1-1
CDR3: CATSDPSKRPDTQYF; DNA: TGTGCCACCAGTGATCCATCCAAGCGCCCGGATACGCAGTATTTT; D: NA; size: few; V: TRBV24-1; J: TRBJ2-3
CDR3: CSAKSPGGTGIQETQYF; DNA: TGCAGTGCTAAAAGCCCCGGGGGGACCGGGATCCAAGAGACCCAGTACTTC; D: TRBD2; size: many; V: TRBV20-1; J: TRBJ2-5
CDR3: CASSRLGSSTGELFF; DNA: TGTGCCAGTAGTCGTCTTGGGAGCTCCACCGGGGAGCTGTTTTTT; D: NA; size: NA; V: TRBV19; J: TRBJ2-2
CDR3: CASSSVAWELAVQDTQYF; DNA: TGTGCCAGCAGTTCCGTGGCTTGGGAACTAGCGGTCCAAGATACGCAGTATTTT; D: TRBD2; size: many; V: TRBV12-3/TRBV12-4; J: TRBJ2-3
CDR3: CASSGEGFEQFF; DNA: TGTGCCAGCAGTGGAGAAGGTTTTGAGCAGTTCTTC; D: NA; size: NA; V: TRBV2; J: TRBJ2-1
CDR3: CASSLFAGPYEQYF; DNA: TGTGCCAGCAGCTTATTTGCAGGCCCCTACGAGCAGTACTTC; D: NA; size: NA; V: TRBV7-8; J: TRBJ2-7
CDR3: CAWKLSGANVLTF; DNA: TGTGCCTGGAAGTTATCTGGGGCCAACGTCCTGACTTTC; D: NA; size: NA; V: TRBV6-6; J: TRBJ2-6
CDR3: CASRGHGGSVQETQYF; DNA: TGTGCCAGCAGGGGACACGGGGGCTCGGTCCAAGAGACCCAGTACTTC; D: NA; size: many; V: TRBV6-2/TRBV6-3; J: TRBJ2-5
CDR3: CSARAPVEVDTQYF; DNA: TGCAGTGCTAGAGCCCCGGTCGAGGTCGATACGCAGTATTTT; D: NA; size: many; V: TRBV20-1; J: TRBJ2-3
CDR3: CASSLDAGGNTEAFF; DNA: TGTGCCAGCAGCTTAGACGCAGGGGGTAACACTGAAGCTTTCTTT; D: TRBD1; size: NA; V: TRBV7-3; J: TRBJ1-1
CDR3: CASSIRQGNEKLFF; DNA: TGTGCCAGTAGTATTCGACAGGGGAATGAAAAACTGTTTTTT; D: TRBD1; size: many; V: TRBV19; J: TRBJ1-4
CDR3: CASRPLDRKNIQYF; DNA: TGTGCCAGCAGGCCGTTGGACAGGAAAAACATTCAGTACTTC; D: TRBD1; size: NA; V: TRBV28; J: TRBJ2-4
CDR3: CASSQASSLSEAFF; DNA: TGTGCCAGCAGCCAAGCCTCTAGTTTGAGTGAAGCTTTCTTT; D: NA; size: NA; V: TRBV3-1; J: TRBJ1-1
CDR3: CASRIQGAHSPLHF; DNA: TGTGCCAGCAGGATCCAGGGGGCGCACTCACCCCTCCACTTT; D: TRBD1; size: few; V: TRBV28; J: TRBJ1-6
CDR3: CASSLAHQGRLFF; DNA: TGTGCCAGCAGCTTGGCCCACCAGGGAAGGCTGTTTTTT; D: NA; size: many; V: TRBV5-6; J: TRBJ1-4